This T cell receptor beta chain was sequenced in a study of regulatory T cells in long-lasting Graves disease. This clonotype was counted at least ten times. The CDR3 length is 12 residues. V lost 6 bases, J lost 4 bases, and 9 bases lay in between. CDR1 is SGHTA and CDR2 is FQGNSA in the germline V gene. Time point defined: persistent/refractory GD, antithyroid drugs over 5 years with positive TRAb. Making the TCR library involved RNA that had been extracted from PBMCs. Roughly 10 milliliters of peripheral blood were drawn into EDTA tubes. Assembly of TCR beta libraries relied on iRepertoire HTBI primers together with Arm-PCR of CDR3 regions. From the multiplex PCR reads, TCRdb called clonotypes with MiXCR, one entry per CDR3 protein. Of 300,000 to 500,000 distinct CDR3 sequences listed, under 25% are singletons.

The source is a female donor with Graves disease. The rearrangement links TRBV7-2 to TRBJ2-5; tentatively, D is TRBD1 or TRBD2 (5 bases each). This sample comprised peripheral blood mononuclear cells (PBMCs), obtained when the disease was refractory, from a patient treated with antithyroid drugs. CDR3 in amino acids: CASSDGGETQYF. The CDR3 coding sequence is TGTGCCAGCAGTGATGGGGGAGAGACCCAGTACTTC.